Shown below are 25 T cell receptor beta chains from a single sample sequenced in a study of blood T cell repertoires in COVID-19. Assay: immunoSEQ multiplex PCR; the TCRdb copy retains only in-frame clones and omits some. This sample yields about 320,000 clones, of which roughly nine tenths are seen a single time; approximately 6% belongs to the top ten. Sequenced: PBMCs or T cells enriched from blood (not recorded which). Source of these receptors: a woman aged 25 to 39 who had recovered from COVID-19.

The chain links TRBV14 to TRBJ1-1; D not resolved. Germline CDR1 SGHDN, CDR2 FVKESK. V lost 5 bases and J 1 base, leaving 11 bases between the germline ends. This CDR3 region has 14 residues. The CDR3 reads CASSKPNPNTEAFF. The CDR3 region has the DNA TGTGCCAGCAGCAAACCTAATCCGAACACTGAAGCTTTCTTT.

This clone came up a few times. V is TRBV27 and J is TRBJ1-6; 9 positions match TRBD1. The V gene end was trimmed by 6 bases and the J gene end by 11 bases; junction bases not matched to a gene: 14. Germline V CDR1 and CDR2: MNHEY, SMNVEV (reference sequence). CDR3 length equals 16 residues. The CDR3 sequence is CASRRLPGQGFTPLHF. CDR3 DNA: TGTGCCAGCAGGAGACTCCCGGGACAGGGCTTTACACCCCTCCACTTT.

The CDR3 protein is CSARSKSALHF. CDR3 in DNA: TGCAGTGCTAGATCTAAATCGGCCCTCCACTTT. V is TRBV20-1 and J is TRBJ1-6; D is ambiguous. The ends were cut back, 2 bases at V and 14 bases at J, with 10 bases in the middle. The CDR3 has 11 amino acids. The germline V gene encodes CDR1 DFQATT and CDR2 SNEGSKA (reference sequence).

V and J are TRBV19 and TRBJ1-5, with D hard to call. V lost 4 bases, J lost 5 bases, and 12 bases lay in between. Looked up from germline, CDR1 is LNHDA and CDR2 is SQIVND (reference sequence). There are 14 residues in the CDR3. The CDR3 sequence: CASSSDAGYQPQHF. Written as DNA, the CDR3 is TGTGCCAGTAGTAGCGATGCGGGGTATCAGCCCCAGCATTTT.

This chain connects TRBV27 to TRBJ2-1; D possibly corresponds to TRBD2 (5 bases). Trimming pared 4 bases from V and 1 base from J, leaving 11 bases between. Germline V gene lookup returns CDR1 MNHEY and CDR2 SMNVEV (reference sequence). The CDR3 extends over 15 amino acids. In DNA form, the CDR3 reads TGTGCCAGCAGTTCCGGACGGGGTTCCTACAATGAGCAGTTCTTC. It translates to CASSSGRGSYNEQFF.

The chain has TRBV4-2 and TRBJ2-3, with 8 bases aligning to TRBD2. Losses at the gene ends were 4 bases for V and 5 bases for J; bases not matched to a gene: 5. Germline lookup yields CDR1 LGHNA and CDR2 YNFKEQ. The CDR3 is 14 residues long. The CDR3 region is CASSRAGGIDTQYF. The CDR3 bases are TGTGCCAGCAGCCGGGCGGGGGGTATAGATACGCAGTATTTT.

The genes are TRBV2 and TRBJ1-4, with 10 bases fitting TRBD1. With V trimmed by 6 bases and J by 8 bases, 18 bases remained unmatched. The CDR3 runs to 18 residues. Germline V lookup: CDR1 SNHLY, CDR2 FYNNEI. The CDR3 protein is CASSNRDRGGPEVEKLFF. CDR3 nucleotide sequence: TGTGCCAGCAGCAACCGGGACAGGGGCGGACCTGAGGTCGAAAAACTGTTTTTT.

The chain joins TRBV9 to TRBJ1-3; unclear D gene. The germline V and J ends were trimmed by 4 bases and 4 bases, with 15 bases remaining between them. The germline CDR1 and CDR2 sequences are SGDLS and YYNGEE. This CDR3 has 15 amino acids. The CDR3 bases are TGTGCCAGCAGCACGACGGGAACCGGCGGAAACACCATATATTTT. Protein: CASSTTGTGGNTIYF. Complete variable domain (other parts from reference TRBV9 and TRBJ1-3): DSGVTQTPKHLITATGQRVTLRCSPRSGDLSVYWYQQSLDQGLQFLIQYYNGEERAKGNILERFSAQQFPDLHSELNLSSLELGDSALYFCASSTTGTGGNTIYFGEGSWLTVV.

This clone was observed once. In nucleotides, the CDR3 is TGTGCCTGGAAGGGACATAAGAACACTGAAGCTTTCTTT. It is translated as CAWKGHKNTEAFF. This sequence joins TRBV30 and TRBJ1-1, with D possibly TRBD1 on 6 matching bases. Germline values: CDR1 GTSNPN, CDR2 SVGIG (reference sequence). Trimming cost V 4 bases and J 1 base, with 10 bases left between them. This CDR3 comprises 13 residues.

The CDR3 DNA reads TGTGCCAGCGTGAGTCGGACTGAAGCTTTCTTT. It translates to CASVSRTEAFF. The chain combines TRBV6-6 with TRBJ1-1; D remains ambiguous. The germline gives CDR1 MNHNY, CDR2 SVGAGI (reference sequence). The CDR3 length is 11 residues. The germline V and J ends were trimmed by 8 bases and 5 bases, with 9 bases remaining between them.

The rearrangement links TRBV30 to TRBJ1-2, with TRBD1 matching over 9 bases. Germline V gives CDR1 GTSNPN, CDR2 SVGIG (reference sequence). The V segment lost 2 bases and the J segment 6 bases; nucleotides outside the gene matches: 7. CDR3 length equals 14 residues. CDR3 bases: TGTGCCTGGAGTTCGGGACAGGGACTGAATGGCTACACCTTC. Residues: CAWSSGQGLNGYTF.

The chain recombines TRBV25-1 with TRBJ2-7; 8 nucleotides line up with TRBD1. This CDR3 comprises 15 residues. With 6 bases clipped from V and 1 base from J, the junction kept 8 bases outside the gene matches. Germline CDR1 MGHDK, CDR2 SYGVNS. The CDR3 DNA sequence: TGTGCCAGCAGCGTCCCCGGGACAGGATCCTACGAGCAGTACTTC. This gives the protein CASSVPGTGSYEQYF.

V gene TRBV7-4 combines with J gene TRBJ1-2; 10 nucleotides match TRBD1. Per the germline V gene, CDR1 is SGHVT and CDR2 is SQSDAQ. CDR3 length equals 14 residues. V shed 5 bases, J shed 8 bases, and the junction held 8 bases outside the gene matches. DNA for the CDR3: TGTGCCAGCAGCCAGGACAGGGGGTGTTGGGGCTACACCTTC. This codes for CASSQDRGCWGYTF.

This rearrangement joins TRBV25-1 to TRBJ1-6; possibly TRBD1 for D (6 bases). The germline gives CDR1 MGHDK, CDR2 SYGVNS. This CDR3 has 13 amino acids. V lost 6 bases to trimming and J lost 5 bases, with 8 bases between them. Here the CDR3 DNA reads TGTGCCAGCAGACAGGGCAATAATTCACCCCTCCACTTT. Amino acid sequence: CASRQGNNSPLHF.

J is TRBJ1-5 and V is TRBV29-1; a weak D match, TRBD1 (6 bases). Deletions cut 4 bases from V and 3 bases from J, with 10 bases between. This CDR3 has 13 amino acids. CDR1 and CDR2 from the germline V gene are SQVTM and ANQGSEA. The CDR3 loop is CSVGGTHNQPQHF. CDR3 in DNA: TGCAGCGTTGGTGGGACACACAATCAGCCCCAGCATTTT.

This chain uses TRBV5-1 with TRBJ2-1, with a tentative D call TRBD1 (6 bases). Deletions cut 5 bases from V and 0 bases from J, with 12 bases between. This CDR3 is built from 15 residues. Germline values: CDR1 SGHRS, CDR2 YFSETQ. CDR3 bases: TGCGCCAGCAGTTACAGGGAGAGCTCCTACAATGAGCAGTTCTTC. Its translation: CASSYRESSYNEQFF.

The V gene is TRBV7-9, the J gene TRBJ1-3, with 8 bases identical to TRBD1. Trimming cost V 3 bases and J 4 bases; bases outside gene matches: 8. Germline CDR1 is SEHNR and CDR2 is FQNEAQ (reference sequence). The CDR3 runs to 16 residues. The CDR3 DNA reads as TGTGCCAGCAGCTTTAACAGGGGGATTTGGGGAAACACCATATATTTT. Its translation: CASSFNRGIWGNTIYF. Based on the CDR3 plus reference TRBV7-9 and TRBJ1-3, the full variable domain is DTGVSQNPRHKITKRGQNVTFRCDPISEHNRLYWYRQTLGQGPEFLTYFQNEAQLEKSRLLSDRFSAERPKGSFSTLEIQRTEQGDSAMYLCASSFNRGIWGNTIYFGEGSWLTVV.

J is TRBJ1-2 and V is TRBV30; no reliable D call. V lost 4 bases and J 2 bases, leaving 5 bases between the germline ends. CDR1 and CDR2 from the germline V gene are GTSNPN and SVGIG (reference sequence). The CDR3 extends over 11 amino acids. DNA of the CDR3: TGTGCCTGGAACGGGAACTATGGCTACACCTTC. Its translation: CAWNGNYGYTF.

The rearrangement uses TRBV4-3 and TRBJ2-1; possible D gene TRBD2, 5 bases. The V end lost 5 bases, the J end lost 1 base, and 9 bases lay between the germline ends. Germline CDR1 reads LGHNA; CDR2 reads YSLEER. This CDR3 has 14 amino acids. CDR3 coding DNA: TGCGCCAGCAGCGGGGAGTTGTCCTACAATGAGCAGTTCTTC. It specifies CASSGELSYNEQFF.

This chain joins TRBV5-1 and TRBJ2-5; 11 bases align to TRBD1. Losses at the gene ends were 3 bases for V and 4 bases for J; bases not matched to a gene: 2. Germline assignment: CDR1 SGHRS and CDR2 YFSETQ. The length of the CDR3 is 14 residues. CDR3 loop: CASSWDRGTETQYF. For the CDR3, the DNA is TGCGCCAGCAGCTGGGACAGGGGGACAGAGACCCAGTACTTC.

V and J are TRBV29-1 and TRBJ2-5; 8 bases are a match to TRBD1. Germline V gene lookup returns CDR1 SQVTM and CDR2 ANQGSEA. The CDR3 spans 13 residues. In nucleotides, the CDR3 is TGCACCCTTAGTGGGGACAGGAAAGAGACCCAGTACTTC. Its protein product is CTLSGDRKETQYF. Full variable domain (rest looked up from reference TRBV29-1 and TRBJ2-5): SAVISQKPSRDICQRGTSLTIQCQVDSQVTMMFWYRQQPGQSLTLIATANQGSEATYESGFVIDKFPISRPNLTFSTLTVSNMSPEDSSIYLCTLSGDRKETQYFGPGTRLLVL.

This sequence joins TRBV6-1 and TRBJ1-6, with D perhaps TRBD1 (5 bases). Germline lookup yields CDR1 MNHNS and CDR2 SASEGT. Trimming shortened V by 2 bases and J by 14 bases, and 22 bases separated the two germline ends. The CDR3 length is 16 residues. The CDR3 bases are TGTGCCAGCAGTGAACATAAATCCTTTGTGAGGACATCCCTCCACTTT. It encodes CASSEHKSFVRTSLHF.

The J gene is TRBJ1-4, the V gene TRBV18, with 8 bases aligning to TRBD1. V was clipped by 3 bases and J by 3 bases; unmatched bases: 6. CDR3 length equals 16 residues. Germline lookup yields CDR1 KGHSH and CDR2 LQKENI. For the CDR3, the DNA is TGTGCCAGCTCACCGGGGACAGGCCGGCCTAATGAAAAACTGTTTTTT. Residues: CASSPGTGRPNEKLFF.

This rearrangement joins TRBV5-6 to TRBJ2-2; TRBD1 is a possible D gene (5 bases). CDR3 length equals 15 residues. V was pared by 0 bases and J by 3 bases, with 9 bases between. Per germline, CDR1 SGHDT and CDR2 YYEEEE. The CDR3 DNA is TGTGCCAGCAGCTTGGGGGGCCAACACACCGGGGAGCTGTTTTTT. Protein product: CASSLGGQHTGELFF.

The gene calls are TRBV5-1 and TRBJ2-3; 8 bases match TRBD2. This CDR3 has 17 residues. CDR1 is SGHRS, CDR2 YFSETQ, per germline. V was clipped by 4 bases and J by 0 bases; unmatched bases: 10. The CDR3 nucleotides are TGCGCCAGCAGCCCCGGGCCCCTAGCGGGTAGCACAGATACGCAGTATTTT. It specifies CASSPGPLAGSTDTQYF.